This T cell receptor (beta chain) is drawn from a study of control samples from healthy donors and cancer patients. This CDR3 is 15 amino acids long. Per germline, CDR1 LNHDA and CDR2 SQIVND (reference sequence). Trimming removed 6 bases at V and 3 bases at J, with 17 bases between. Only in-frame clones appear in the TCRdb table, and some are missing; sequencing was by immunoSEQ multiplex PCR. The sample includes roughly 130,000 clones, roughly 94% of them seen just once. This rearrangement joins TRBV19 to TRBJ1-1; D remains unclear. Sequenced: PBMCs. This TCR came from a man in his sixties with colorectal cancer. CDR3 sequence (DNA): TGTGCCAGTAGGAAACGACTGAGAGGTGACACTGAAGCTTTCTTT. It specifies CASRKRLRGDTEAFF.